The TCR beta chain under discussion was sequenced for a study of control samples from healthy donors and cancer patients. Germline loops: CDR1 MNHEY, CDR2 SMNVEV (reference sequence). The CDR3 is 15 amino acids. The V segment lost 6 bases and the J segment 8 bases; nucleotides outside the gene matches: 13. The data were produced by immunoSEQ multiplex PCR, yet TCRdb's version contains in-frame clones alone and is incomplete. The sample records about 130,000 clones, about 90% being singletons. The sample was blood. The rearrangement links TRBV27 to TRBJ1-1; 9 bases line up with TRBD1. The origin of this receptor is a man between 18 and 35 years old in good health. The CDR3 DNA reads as TGTGCCAGCAGAACCAGGAGACAGGGGGGCTGGGAAGCTTTCTTT. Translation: CASRTRRQGGWEAFF.